Sequencing of this T cell receptor beta chain was carried out in a study of cytomegalovirus exposure and HLA in healthy donors. The study, taken as a whole, reports: The authors reported that TCR beta sequences could predict HLA-A and HLA-B alleles. These predictions were accurate for most subjects in the first cohort. Sequence variants that were highly shared formed a cluster that was likely a sequencing artifact.

Concerning this clone itself: Its antigen remains unidentified.

Use of 60 Vbeta and 13 Jbeta primers characterized the PCR. Some clones are missing from TCRdb's copy, which holds only in-frame ones; the method was immunoSEQ multiplex PCR. Of about 230,000 clones in the sample, about three quarters were seen once. The sample taken for sequencing was PBMCs. The TCR originated in a boy aged 5-17 years in good health and CMV-seronegative.

The chain's CDR3 is CASSFKDRGVMNTEAFF. CDR3 sequence (DNA): TGTGCCAGCAGCTTTAAGGACAGGGGCGTCATGAACACTGAAGCTTTCTTT. The chain employs TRBV11-2 and TRBJ1-1; 9 bases agree with TRBD1. Germline lookup yields CDR1 SGHAT and CDR2 FQNNGV. Trimming at V came to 3 bases and at J to 0 bases, leaving 8 bases not matched to a gene. The CDR3 covers 17 residues. The full variable domain, with the rest looked up from reference TRBV11-2 and TRBJ1-1, is EAGVAQSPRYKIIEKRQSVAFWCNPISGHATLYWYQQILGQGPKLLIQFQNNGVVDDSQLPKDRFSAERLKGVDSTLKIQPAKLEDSAVYLCASSFKDRGVMNTEAFFGQGTRLTVV.